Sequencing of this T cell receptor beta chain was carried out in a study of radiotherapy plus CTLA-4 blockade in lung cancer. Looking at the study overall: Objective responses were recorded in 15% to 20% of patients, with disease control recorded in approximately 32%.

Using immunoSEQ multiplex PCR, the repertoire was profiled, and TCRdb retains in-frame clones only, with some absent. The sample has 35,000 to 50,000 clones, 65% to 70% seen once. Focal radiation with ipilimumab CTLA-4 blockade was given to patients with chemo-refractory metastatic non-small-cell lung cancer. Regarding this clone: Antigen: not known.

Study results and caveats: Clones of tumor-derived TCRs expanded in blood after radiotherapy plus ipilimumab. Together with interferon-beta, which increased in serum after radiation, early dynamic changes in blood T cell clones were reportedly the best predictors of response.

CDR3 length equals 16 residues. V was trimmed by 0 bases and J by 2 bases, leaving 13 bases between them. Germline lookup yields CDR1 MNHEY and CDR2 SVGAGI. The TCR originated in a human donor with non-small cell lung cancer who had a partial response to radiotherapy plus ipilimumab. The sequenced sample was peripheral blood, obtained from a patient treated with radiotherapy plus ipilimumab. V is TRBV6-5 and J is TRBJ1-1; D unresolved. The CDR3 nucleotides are TGTGCCAGCAGTTACTCCCTACCCGACACAAACACTGAAGCTTTCTTT. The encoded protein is CASSYSLPDTNTEAFF.